What follows are 30 T cell receptor beta chains derived from one specimen sequenced in a study of blood T cell repertoires in COVID-19. Clones were read by immunoSEQ multiplex PCR, and TCRdb kept only the in-frame ones, dropping some. The sample has 210,000 or so clones, roughly four fifths seen once; the top ten hold approximately 8%. The sample consisted of peripheral blood. The receptors were sampled from a woman in her forties or fifties with active or convalescent COVID-19.

The chain employs TRBV2 and TRBJ2-3, with 10 bases matching TRBD2. Germline CDR1 is SNHLY and CDR2 is FYNNEI. The CDR3 spans 18 residues. V shed 3 bases and J 4 bases; nucleotides not matched to a gene: 13. Written as DNA, the CDR3 is TGTGCCAGCAGTGAGCAGGCTAGCGGGAGACGTGATGCAGATACGCAGTATTTT. Amino acids: CASSEQASGRRDADTQYF.

The genes are TRBV9 and TRBJ1-2, with a possible D match to TRBD1 (6 bases). The germline V gene has CDR1 SGDLS and CDR2 YYNGEE. The CDR3 has 17 amino acids. Trimming removed 3 bases from V and 6 bases from J, with 24 bases in between. The CDR3 here is CASSAALRTARLDGYTF. DNA for the CDR3: TGTGCCAGCAGCGCCGCACTACGGACAGCGCGATTAGATGGCTACACCTTC.

The chain carries TRBV7-9 and TRBJ1-3; 8 nucleotides line up with TRBD1. Germline V CDR1 and CDR2: SEHNR, FQNEAQ (reference sequence). With V trimmed by 5 bases and J by 2 bases, 5 bases remained unmatched. There are 15 residues in the CDR3. CDR3 sequence: CASSVGTGAGNTIYF. CDR3 in DNA: TGTGCCAGCAGCGTCGGGACAGGCGCTGGAAACACCATATATTTT.

V and J are TRBV28 and TRBJ2-5; D perhaps matches TRBD1 (6 bases). The ends were cut back, 2 bases at V and 6 bases at J, with 10 bases in the middle. Germline loops: CDR1 MDHEN, CDR2 SYDVKM. This CDR3 is built from 13 residues. CDR3 protein: CASSLGTLQTQYF. CDR3 in DNA: TGTGCCAGCAGTTTAGGGACACTTCAGACCCAGTACTTC.

The chain has TRBV6-5 and TRBJ2-1; D might be TRBD2 (7 bases). Germline V gives CDR1 MNHEY, CDR2 SVGAGI. CDR3 length: 14 amino acids. V was clipped by 8 bases and J by 0 bases, with 11 bases between them. This CDR3 reads CASLGGGSYNEQFF. CDR3 bases: TGTGCCAGCTTAGGGGGGGGCTCCTACAATGAGCAGTTCTTC.

This rearrangement joins TRBV5-1 to TRBJ2-2, with unresolved D. With 4 bases removed from V and 1 base from J, the gap between germline ends came to 11 bases. CDR1 and CDR2 from the germline V gene are SGHRS and YFSETQ. The CDR3 is 15 amino acids. CDR3 sequence (DNA): TGCGCCAGCAGCCACGGCGGTGGGAACACCGGGGAGCTGTTTTTT. This translates into CASSHGGGNTGELFF.

The rearrangement uses TRBV19 and TRBJ1-6; tentatively, D is TRBD1 (5 bases). CDR3 length equals 13 residues. Germline V lookup: CDR1 LNHDA, CDR2 SQIVND (reference sequence). The ends were cut back, 4 bases at V and 8 bases at J, with 9 bases in the middle. The CDR3 DNA reads TGTGCCAGTAGTACTCAAGGGGATTCACCCCTCCACTTT. The encoded protein is CASSTQGDSPLHF.

Regarding this clone: Other nucleotide sequences from this sample produce the same CDR3. The rearrangement uses TRBV5-1 and TRBJ1-2; 7 positions match TRBD1. This CDR3 has 13 amino acids. CDR1 is SGHRS and CDR2 is YFSETQ in the germline V gene. Trimming took 2 bases from V and 4 from J; bases not matched to a gene: 2. The CDR3 loop is CASSFGTAYGYTF. Here the CDR3 DNA reads TGCGCCAGCAGCTTCGGGACAGCCTATGGCTACACCTTC.

The chain has TRBV10-3 and TRBJ2-3, with 9 bases aligning to TRBD2. The V segment lost 4 bases and the J segment 10 bases; nucleotides outside the gene matches: 18. Germline V lookup: CDR1 ENHRY, CDR2 SYGVKD. This CDR3 contains 17 residues. CDR3 sequence: CAISGRGTSGSSGAQYF. CDR3 sequence (DNA): TGTGCCATCAGTGGTCGAGGAACTAGCGGGTCCTCCGGGGCGCAGTATTTT.

The chain is built from TRBV7-2 and TRBJ2-3; TRBD2 matches at 15 bases. Germline CDR1 is SGHTA and CDR2 is FQGNSA. CDR3 length: 17 residues. The V segment lost 5 bases and the J segment 6 bases; nucleotides outside the gene matches: 9. DNA for the CDR3: TGTGCCAGCAGCGGAGGGACTAGCGGGAGGCCTAGGGATACGCAGTATTTT. Protein product: CASSGGTSGRPRDTQYF.

V and J are TRBV5-6 and TRBJ1-2, with 9 bases matching TRBD1. V shed 3 bases and J 3 bases; nucleotides not matched to a gene: 12. CDR1 is SGHDT, CDR2 YYEEEE, per germline. The CDR3 has 17 residues. The CDR3 DNA is TGTGCCAGCAGCTCTTACACCCGGACAGGGGACGACTATGGCTACACCTTC. Amino acids: CASSSYTRTGDDYGYTF.

This clone was counted a single time. The chain carries TRBV7-2 and TRBJ2-2; D gene unclear. The CDR3 is 14 amino acids. The germline gives CDR1 SGHTA, CDR2 FQGNSA. Deletions cut 5 bases from V and 6 bases from J, with 13 bases between. The CDR3 DNA follows: TGTGCCAGCAGCCACAACTACGCCGCCGGGGAGCTGTTTTTT. As protein: CASSHNYAAGELFF.

The chain is built from TRBV5-5 and TRBJ1-3; D may be TRBD1 (6 bases). CDR1 is SGHKS, CDR2 YYEKEE, per germline (reference sequence). The CDR3 loop spans 16 amino acids. V lost 4 bases, J lost 4 bases, and 18 bases lay in between. The chain's CDR3 is CASSRGQSDSGNTIYF. Written as DNA, the CDR3 is TGTGCCAGCAGCCGCGGACAGTCGGATTCCGGAAACACCATATATTTT.

The gene calls are TRBV7-9 and TRBJ2-3; 11 nucleotides agree with TRBD2. The CDR3 totals 16 residues. J lost 2 bases, V lost 5 bases, and 6 bases had no gene match. Germline assignment: CDR1 SEHNR and CDR2 FQNEAQ (reference sequence). CDR3 nucleotides: TGTGCCAGCAGCCCGCTAGCGGGGGGTTTCACAGATACGCAGTATTTT. Encoded protein: CASSPLAGGFTDTQYF.

V and J are TRBV4-1 and TRBJ1-1, with a weak D call TRBD1 (5 bases). The V gene lost 5 bases and the J gene lost 7 bases, with 26 bases spanning the gap. Germline loops: CDR1 MGHRA, CDR2 YSYEKL. This CDR3 has 17 residues. CDR3 sequence: CASSKEPGGPISDEAFF. The CDR3 DNA reads as TGCGCCAGCAGCAAGGAACCGGGGGGTCCGATCAGTGATGAAGCTTTCTTT.

J is TRBJ1-6 and V is TRBV13; 9 bases agree with TRBD1. The ends lost 3 bases at V and 10 bases at J; junction bases unmatched: 7. Germline-derived CDR1 and CDR2 are PRHDT and FYEKMQ (reference sequence). The CDR3 is 15 amino acids. CDR3 DNA: TGTGCCAGCAGCTTCAAAACAGGGGGCGGCTCACCCCTCCACTTT. It codes for CASSFKTGGGSPLHF.

This chain joins TRBV28 and TRBJ1-1; TRBD1 agrees at 9 bases. V lost 7 bases and J lost 5; bases outside the gene matches: 5. Per the germline V gene, CDR1 is MDHEN and CDR2 is SYDVKM. This CDR3 has 13 residues. CDR3 amino acids: CASIGQGKTEAFF. CDR3 in DNA: TGTGCCAGCATTGGACAGGGGAAAACTGAAGCTTTCTTT. Looking up the rest from reference TRBV28 and TRBJ1-1 gives the full variable domain: DVKVTQSSRYLVKRTGEKVFLECVQDMDHENMFWYRQDPGLGLRLIYFSYDVKMKEKGDIPEGYSVSREKKERFSLILESASTNQTSMYLCASIGQGKTEAFFGQGTRLTVV.

The chain links TRBV19 to TRBJ2-3; a possible D gene is TRBD1 (6 bases). Germline loops: CDR1 LNHDA, CDR2 SQIVND (reference sequence). Trimming cost V 4 bases and J 0 bases, with 8 bases left between them. The CDR3 length is 14 residues. The DNA of the CDR3 is TGTGCCAGTAGTACACAGGGAAGCACAGATACGCAGTATTTT. Amino acid sequence: CASSTQGSTDTQYF.

V is TRBV11-2 and J is TRBJ2-4; 7 nucleotides match TRBD2. CDR1 is SGHAT and CDR2 is FQNNGV in the germline V gene. The CDR3 loop spans 14 amino acids. With V trimmed by 5 bases and J by 6 bases, 7 bases remained unmatched. CDR3 nucleotides: TGTGCCAGCAGCCCCCTGGGGGGGGTAAACATTCAGTACTTC. It is translated as CASSPLGGVNIQYF.

This chain joins TRBV30 and TRBJ2-2; 15 nucleotides line up with TRBD2. CDR3 length: 16 residues. V shed 5 bases and J 5 bases; nucleotides not matched to a gene: 6. Germline CDR1 GTSNPN, CDR2 SVGIG (reference sequence). For the CDR3, the DNA is TGTGCCTGGGACGGGACTAGCGGGAGGAAGACCGGGGAGCTGTTTTTT. Translation gives CAWDGTSGRKTGELFF. Full variable domain (missing parts from reference TRBV30 and TRBJ2-2): SQTIHQWPATLVQPVGSPLSLECTVEGTSNPNLYWYRQAAGRGLQLLFYSVGIGQISSEVPQNLSASRPQDRQFILSSKKLLLSDSGFYLCAWDGTSGRKTGELFFGEGSRLTVL.

The chain couples TRBV5-1 to TRBJ2-1, with 8 bases matching TRBD1. The CDR3 loop spans 15 amino acids. V was clipped by 4 bases and J by 6 bases; unmatched bases: 9. Germline CDR1 reads SGHRS; CDR2 reads YFSETQ. CDR3 in amino acids: CASSPPQGQGNEQFF. CDR3 DNA sequence: TGCGCCAGCAGCCCACCTCAAGGACAGGGCAATGAGCAGTTCTTC. The full variable domain, in which reference TRBV5-1 and TRBJ2-1 provide the parts outside the CDR3, is KAGVTQTPRYLIKTRGQQVTLSCSPISGHRSVSWYQQTPGQGLQFLFEYFSETQRNKGNFPGRFSGRQFSNSRSEMNVSTLELGDSALYLCASSPPQGQGNEQFFGPGTRLTVL.

This clone was counted between two and nine times. This chain links TRBV4-1 with TRBJ2-5; the match to TRBD2 covers 7 bases. Trimming took 0 bases from V and 5 from J; bases not matched to a gene: 9. The CDR3 has 16 residues. Germline lookup yields CDR1 MGHRA and CDR2 YSYEKL. The CDR3 here is CASSQEAGRVQETQYF. The CDR3, as DNA: TGCGCCAGCAGCCAAGAAGCGGGGAGGGTCCAGGAGACCCAGTACTTC.

This clone was seen only once. The chain carries TRBV7-9 and TRBJ1-1, with TRBD1 identical over 7 bases. This CDR3 has 14 residues. J gave up 3 bases and V 5 bases, and 6 bases lay outside the gene matches. In germline, CDR1 is SEHNR, CDR2 FQNEAQ (reference sequence). The CDR3 DNA sequence: TGTGCCAGCAGCACCGACAGGGAAGACACTGAAGCTTTCTTT. Translated, it gives CASSTDREDTEAFF.

J is TRBJ1-3 and V is TRBV5-1; D is possibly TRBD1 (5 bases). The V gene's germline CDR1 is SGHRS and CDR2 YFSETQ. The V and J ends lost 0 bases and 2 bases respectively, with 9 bases between them. The CDR3 consists of 15 residues. CDR3 in amino acids: CASSLAETAGNTIYF. The CDR3 DNA follows: TGCGCCAGCAGCTTGGCCGAGACAGCTGGAAACACCATATATTTT. The complete variable domain, with remaining parts taken from reference TRBV5-1 and TRBJ1-3, reads KAGVTQTPRYLIKTRGQQVTLSCSPISGHRSVSWYQQTPGQGLQFLFEYFSETQRNKGNFPGRFSGRQFSNSRSEMNVSTLELGDSALYLCASSLAETAGNTIYFGEGSWLTVV.

The chain carries TRBV5-1 and TRBJ2-7, with TRBD1 matching over 8 bases. The CDR3 runs 14 residues. Trimming took 5 bases from V and 2 from J; bases not matched to a gene: 6. Per germline, CDR1 SGHRS and CDR2 YFSETQ. The CDR3, as DNA: TGCGCCAGCAGAAGAGGGACAGGTGCCTACGAGCAGTACTTC. This codes for CASRRGTGAYEQYF.

V and J are TRBV19 and TRBJ1-5; possibly TRBD1 for D (5 bases). The germline CDR1 and CDR2 sequences are LNHDA and SQIVND (reference sequence). The CDR3 length is 12 residues. CDR3 sequence reads: CDRGAPAGPQHF. CDR3 nucleotide sequence: TGTGACCGCGGGGCGCCTGCAGGGCCCCAGCATTTT.

The gene calls are TRBV23-1 and TRBJ1-5; D is possibly TRBD1 (5 bases). TRBV23-1 is reported as an ORF; its role is uncertain. The CDR3 loop spans 13 amino acids. Trimming removed 8 bases from V and 4 bases from J, with 12 bases in between. In DNA form, the CDR3 reads TGCGCCAGCTGCCTTGGGGGGAATCAGCCCCAGCATTTT. Encoded protein: CASCLGGNQPQHF.

The genes are TRBV2 and TRBJ2-1; D gene ambiguous. V was shortened by 7 bases and J by 2 bases, with 15 bases between the two germline ends. Germline V gives CDR1 SNHLY, CDR2 FYNNEI. The CDR3 extends over 15 amino acids. Written as DNA, the CDR3 is TGTGCCAGCATGTCGGTAGAGGCGGCCTACAATGAGCAGTTCTTC. Residues: CASMSVEAAYNEQFF. Combining the CDR3 with reference TRBV2 and TRBJ2-1 gives the whole variable domain EPEVTQTPSHQVTQMGQEVILRCVPISNHLYFYWYRQILGQKVEFLVSFYNNEISEKSEIFDDQFSVERPDGSNFTLKIRSTKLEDSAMYFCASMSVEAAYNEQFFGPGTRLTVL.

This clone turned up a few times. The chain couples TRBV6-4 to TRBJ2-1; TRBD2 might be the D (7 bases). The CDR3 extends over 15 amino acids. V lost 6 bases, J lost 4 bases, and 16 bases lay in between. Germline V CDR1 and CDR2: MRHNA, SNTAGT. The chain's CDR3 is CASSPPGGGYNEQFF. For the CDR3, the DNA is TGTGCCAGCAGCCCGCCGGGGGGCGGGTACAATGAGCAGTTCTTC.

The chain joins TRBV6-5 to TRBJ1-5, with 7 bases identical to TRBD1. The V and J ends lost 8 bases and 6 bases, in that order; junction bases with no gene match: 7. CDR1 is MNHEY and CDR2 is SVGAGI in the germline V gene. This CDR3 spans 13 amino acids. The CDR3 sequence: CASVGRGFQPQHF. CDR3 sequence (DNA): TGTGCCAGCGTGGGCAGGGGGTTTCAGCCCCAGCATTTT.